The present TCR beta chain was sequenced within a study of blood T cell repertoires in COVID-19 (dated by TCRdb to 2018 to 2021). Background on the whole study: Samples covering the acute and convalescent phases of COVID-19 were provided by collaborators in the United States, Italy and Spain. Where HLA class I and class II types were available, the types were taken from metadata supplied by the sample provider, not from assay-based typing. The sample metadata nearly always contained a de-identified subject ID, COVID-19 status, age in years and sex. The samples were drawn from the first 160 participants of the ongoing ImmuneRACE study and from roughly 1,300 subjects provided by 6 global collaborators. The prospective study material was composed of cDNA or gDNA derived from T cells, B-cell-depleted T cells, or PBMCs. The repertoires were made available in a free public database intended to serve as a resource for research on the immune response to SARS-CoV-2. The dataset comprised deeply sampled blood TCRbeta repertoires from subjects exposed to, actively infected with, or recovered from COVID-19. Summary of the overall study and its limitations: The quantity of clinical and demographic metadata differed by source and by participant and was supplied without curation.

From V the trimming removes 1 base and from J it removes 8 bases, while the gene matches leave 9 bases of the junction unaccounted for. From its cysteine to its phenylalanine, the CDR3 spans 15 amino acids. Only CDR3 DNA remains: 45 bases, in frame from the first base. Looking up the germline V gene yields CDR1 SGHTA and CDR2 FQGNSA. Another Seattle source contributed samples from volunteer blood donors who had recovered from COVID-19. Collaborating institutions collected whole blood in K2EDTA tubes following their own protocols. Collaborator samples were shipped for TCRbeta analysis as frozen whole blood, isolated PBMCs, or DNA extracted from either sample type. A note on this clone: What antigen it recognizes has not been identified. Within one base of it there is no much larger clone, and no base qualities were kept.

TCRbeta CDR3 regions were amplified from genomic DNA by means of the immunoSEQ Assay, a bias-controlled multiplex PCR. On the study's bioinformatics: Within the assay, amplification of reference gene primers was used to estimate how many nucleated cells each sample contained. To quantify the absolute abundance of each unique TCRbeta CDR3 rearrangement, sequence reads were collapsed and filtered. For each sample, productive Simpson clonality was calculated by taking the square root of Simpson's diversity index across productive rearrangements. Drawn from immuneACCESS, this table holds only the in-frame rearrangements with V and J called that TCRdb kept. Clones are partly lost; checked studies trace under half to an unresolved V gene and leave the rest unexplained. V, J and clone size reflect that table, while D and trimming were determined from the DNA. The sample data list 130,000 to 150,000 clones, and around 80% of these were observed just once. Approximately 3.4% of the sample is in the top ten clones.

This receptor was obtained from a man aged 70 or older who had recovered from COVID-19. Sequenced: peripheral blood. The receptor chain draws on TRBV7-2 and TRBJ2-5; 8 nucleotides in the junction match TRBD1. The DNA is as follows: TGTGCCAGCAGCTTAGTGGGACAGGCCCAGGGAACCCAGTACTTC. This codes for CASSLVGQAQGTQYF.